This T cell receptor (beta chain) was identified during a study of blood T cell repertoires in COVID-19. Overall study context: The samples span acute and convalescent COVID-19 from the United States, Italy and Spain. PBMCs, B-cell-depleted T cells, or T cells were the source of the cDNA or gDNA that made up the material.

The length of the CDR3 is 13 residues. CDR1 and CDR2 (germline): MNHNY, SVGAGI (reference sequence). The V gene lost 6 bases and the J gene lost 2 bases, with 10 bases spanning the gap. Authors' methods: Amplified reference gene primers provided the basis for estimating nucleated cell counts. The data were produced by immunoSEQ multiplex PCR, yet TCRdb's version contains in-frame clones alone and is incomplete. The DNA was the basis for D and trimming; V, J and clone size are from that table. Of about 62,000 clones listed, approximately 92% are singletons. This sequence joins TRBV6-6 and TRBJ1-2, with unresolved D. Sequenced sample: peripheral blood. This TCR was sampled from a human donor in a cohort sampled during active COVID-19. The CDR3 DNA is TGTGCCAGCAGCACCGACATAAACTATGGCTACACCTTC. The encoded protein is CASSTDINYGYTF.